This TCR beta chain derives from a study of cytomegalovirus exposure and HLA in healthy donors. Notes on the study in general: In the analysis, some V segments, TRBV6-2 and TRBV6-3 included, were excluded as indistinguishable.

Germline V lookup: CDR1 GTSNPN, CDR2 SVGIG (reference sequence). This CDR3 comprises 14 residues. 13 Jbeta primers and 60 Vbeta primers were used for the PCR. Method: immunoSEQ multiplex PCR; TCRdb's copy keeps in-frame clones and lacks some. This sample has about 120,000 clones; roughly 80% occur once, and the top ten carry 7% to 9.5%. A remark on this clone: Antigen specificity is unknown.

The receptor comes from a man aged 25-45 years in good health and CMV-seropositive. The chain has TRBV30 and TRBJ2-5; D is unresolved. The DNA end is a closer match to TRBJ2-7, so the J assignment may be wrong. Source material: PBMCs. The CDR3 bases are TGTGCCTGGAAGAAGAATCCTTTCCACTACGAGCAGTACTTC. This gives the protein CAWKKNPFHYEQYF.